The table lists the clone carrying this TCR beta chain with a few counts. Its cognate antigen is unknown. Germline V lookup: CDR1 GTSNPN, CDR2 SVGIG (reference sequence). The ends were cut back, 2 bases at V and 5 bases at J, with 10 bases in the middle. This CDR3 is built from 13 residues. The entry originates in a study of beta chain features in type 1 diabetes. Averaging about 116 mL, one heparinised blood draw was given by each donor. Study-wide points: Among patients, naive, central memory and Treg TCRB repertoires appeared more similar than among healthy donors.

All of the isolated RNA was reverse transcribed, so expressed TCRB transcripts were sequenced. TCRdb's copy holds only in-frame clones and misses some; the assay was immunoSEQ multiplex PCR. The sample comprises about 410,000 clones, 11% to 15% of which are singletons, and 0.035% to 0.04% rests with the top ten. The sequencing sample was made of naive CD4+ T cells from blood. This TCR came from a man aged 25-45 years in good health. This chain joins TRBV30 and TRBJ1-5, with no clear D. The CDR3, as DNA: TGTGCCTGGAGTCCGGCCAGTTATCAGCCCCAGCATTTT. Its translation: CAWSPASYQPQHF.